The sequence of this TCR beta chain was determined in a study of Tregs in tolerant kidney transplant recipients. With respect to this clone: Its antigen remains unknown.

V lost 0 bases to trimming and J lost 5 bases, with 10 bases between them. The CDR3 totals 14 residues. CDR1 is LGHNA and CDR2 is YNFKEQ in the germline V gene. Sequencing was performed with immunoSEQ multiplex PCR; in TCRdb, only in-frame clones are kept and a portion is missing. The sample records over 60,000 clones, 84% being singletons. CD4+CD25+CD127- Tregs, CD4+CD25- non-Tregs, CD4 and CD8 cells were sorted. Study-wide results and caveats: Tregs expanded with activated donor B cells seemed most donor-specific. Biological reproducibility was not directly addressed, but technical replication error appeared minimal. Validation in larger populations is needed because few patients were studied.

The sequenced sample consisted of CD4+ T cells from blood. This TCR came from a human donor in good health. The genes are TRBV4-2 and TRBJ2-5; D gene uncertain. CDR3 in amino acids: CASSQERLVETQYF. The CDR3 DNA reads TGTGCCAGCAGCCAAGAAAGGCTAGTTGAGACCCAGTACTTC.